The T cell receptor beta chain under discussion was sequenced for a study of T cells in localized non-small cell lung cancer. Assay: immunoSEQ multiplex PCR; the TCRdb copy retains only in-frame clones and omits some. The sample lists over 30,000 clones, almost 90% occurring once. Germline V gene data show CDR1 as SGHAT and CDR2 as FQNNGV. The CDR3 runs to 12 residues. Trimming cost V 8 bases and J 8 bases, with 15 bases left between them. V and J are TRBV11-2 and TRBJ1-1; D remains unclear. The input for sequencing was peripheral blood, taken before any cancer treatment. The source is a man aged 35-69 years with stage I lung adenocarcinoma. CDR3 sequence: CASSVGVSEAFF. CDR3 DNA: TGTGCCAGCTCAGTGGGAGTTTCAGAAGCTTTCTTT.